This T cell receptor beta chain was sequenced in a study of T cells after yellow fever vaccination. Study-wide results and caveats: A small share of clonotypes appeared in both CD4 and CD8 compartments. Most primary-vaccination clones recurred post-booster (roughly 96% CD4, around 86% CD8). High-abundance clonotypes from the bulk population could contaminate FACS-sorted repertoires.

TCRdb reprocessed the 5' RACE reads with MiXCR, giving one entry per CDR3 protein. The sample shows approximately 300,000 distinct CDR3 sequences, around 10% of them seen only once. This clonotype was counted only a few times. Its target is unknown. The clonotype originates from a man between 18 and 29 years old who received the YFV17D yellow fever vaccine. Here the sequenced sample was CD4+ T cells sorted from PBMCs, taken 45 days after the yellow fever booster vaccination.

The CDR3 sequence: CAWTEGATNYGYTF. The CDR3 bases are TGTGCCTGGACAGAGGGGGCAACTAACTATGGCTACACCTTC. The rearrangement links TRBV30 to TRBJ1-2, with 7 bases identical to TRBD1. There are 14 residues in the CDR3. V dropped 4 bases and J dropped 0; count of bases not matched to a gene: 5. Germline CDR1 and CDR2: GTSNPN and SVGIG (reference sequence).